The next 15 T cell receptor beta chains were all read from a single sample in a study of blood T cell repertoires in COVID-19. Sequenced by immunoSEQ multiplex PCR; TCRdb stores in-frame clones only, minus some. Counted here are around 250,000 clones, over 70% occurring once; the ten biggest clones make up roughly 10%. Sequenced input: peripheral blood. The receptors were gathered from a woman between 70 and 85 years old with COVID-19, enrolled during active disease.

The chain has TRBV18 and TRBJ2-1; TRBD2 matches 9 bases. The CDR3 is 17 residues long. Germline V gives CDR1 KGHSH, CDR2 LQKENI. Losses at the gene ends were 2 bases for V and 6 bases for J; bases not matched to a gene: 11. The CDR3 nucleotides read TGTGCCAGCTCACCAAGGACTAGCGTCCAGATGGGCAATGAGCAGTTCTTC. This codes for CASSPRTSVQMGNEQFF.

V and J are TRBV25-1 and TRBJ2-7; 7 nucleotides align to TRBD2. The CDR3 totals 13 residues. V was clipped by 3 bases and J by 3 bases; unmatched bases: 2. Germline V gene data show CDR1 as MGHDK and CDR2 as SYGVNS. This CDR3 is CASSDKRDYEQYF. Here the CDR3 DNA reads TGTGCCAGCAGTGACAAGCGGGACTACGAGCAGTACTTC.

The V call is TRBV18, the J call TRBJ2-5; D is unresolved. The CDR3 extends over 14 amino acids. The germline V and J ends were trimmed by 3 bases and 5 bases, with 13 bases remaining between them. The V gene's germline CDR1 is KGHSH and CDR2 LQKENI. The CDR3 loop reads CASSPNSHAETQYF. The CDR3 region has the DNA TGTGCCAGCTCACCGAACAGTCATGCGGAGACCCAGTACTTC.

This rearrangement joins TRBV4-2 to TRBJ2-5; weak D call: TRBD2 (6 bases). The germline V gene has CDR1 LGHNA and CDR2 YNFKEQ. V was trimmed by 0 bases and J by 5 bases, leaving 25 bases between them. CDR3 length equals 19 residues. DNA for the CDR3: TGTGCCAGCAGCCAAGATACGCGAATCGAGGTGATCGGGAGCGAGACCCAGTACTTC. This sequence encodes CASSQDTRIEVIGSETQYF.

The chain employs TRBV7-9 and TRBJ2-3, with 8 bases matching TRBD1. Germline V lookup: CDR1 SEHNR, CDR2 FQNEAQ (reference sequence). The CDR3 is made up of 12 amino acids. The CDR3 DNA sequence: TGTTCCGGGGACAGGACCCCAGGGGAGCAGTATTTT. Translated: CSGDRTPGEQYF.

V is TRBV19 and J is TRBJ2-3; D may be TRBD2 (6 bases). Per germline, CDR1 LNHDA and CDR2 SQIVND (reference sequence). Between the trimmed V and J ends, which lost 10 bases and 1 base, there was a span of 18 bases. This CDR3 has 15 residues. The CDR3 loop reads CATRLEGKGTDTQYF. The CDR3 DNA is TGTGCCACCCGCCTGGAGGGGAAGGGCACAGATACGCAGTATTTT.

V and J are TRBV10-3 and TRBJ1-3; 9 bases line up with TRBD1. The CDR3 contains 16 residues. V trimming: 3 bases; J trimming: 3 bases; junction bases outside the gene matches: 6. Germline V gives CDR1 ENHRY, CDR2 SYGVKD. DNA for the CDR3: TGTGCCATCAGTGATACGGGACAGGGTTTTGGAAACACCATATATTTT. Protein sequence: CAISDTGQGFGNTIYF.

V usage is TRBV30 and J usage is TRBJ2-5, with 8 bases fitting TRBD1. The CDR3 length is 11 residues. Germline V gene lookup returns CDR1 GTSNPN and CDR2 SVGIG (reference sequence). The V segment lost 8 bases and the J segment 4 bases; nucleotides outside the gene matches: 3. CDR3 in amino acids: CAEGQGETQYF. The CDR3 nucleotides are TGTGCCGAAGGACAGGGAGAGACCCAGTACTTC.

This clone came up once. The chain links TRBV11-3 to TRBJ1-1; 10 positions match TRBD1. Unmatched junction bases numbered 9, after V lost 1 base and J lost 1 base. Germline CDR1 SGHNT, CDR2 YENEEA. This CDR3 is 18 amino acids long. CDR3 residues: CASSLGLGTGAQNTEAFF. The CDR3, as DNA: TGTGCCAGCAGCTTAGGTCTCGGGACAGGGGCTCAGAACACTGAAGCTTTCTTT.

The V gene is TRBV5-8, the J gene TRBJ2-1, with D perhaps matching TRBD1 (6 bases). V was pared by 0 bases and J by 5 bases, with 15 bases between. Germline V gene data show CDR1 as SGHTS and CDR2 as YDEGEE. CDR3 length equals 16 residues. The chain's CDR3 is CASSLVWQGKDNEQFF. The CDR3 nucleotides are TGTGCCAGCAGCTTGGTATGGCAGGGGAAGGACAATGAGCAGTTCTTC.

The chain carries TRBV19 and TRBJ2-6, with 12 bases lining up with TRBD1. This CDR3 is built from 17 residues. Unmatched junction bases numbered 4, after V lost 7 bases and J lost 0 bases. Germline CDR1 LNHDA, CDR2 SQIVND (reference sequence). The CDR3 sequence: CASTGTGGFSGANVLTF. Written as DNA, the CDR3 is TGTGCCAGTACCGGGACAGGGGGCTTCTCTGGGGCCAACGTCCTGACTTTC.

The chain links TRBV19 to TRBJ2-3; D perhaps matches TRBD1 (5 bases). Deletions cut 8 bases from V and 5 bases from J, with 14 bases between. The CDR3 contains 13 residues. Germline-derived CDR1 and CDR2 are LNHDA and SQIVND (reference sequence). The CDR3 loop reads CASGRTKIDTQYF. The CDR3 region has the DNA TGTGCCAGTGGCAGGACAAAGATAGATACGCAGTATTTT.

The chain combines TRBV9 with TRBJ2-5; possible D gene TRBD2, 6 bases. This CDR3 has 14 amino acids. Germline loops: CDR1 SGDLS, CDR2 YYNGEE. V lost 4 bases to trimming and J lost 5 bases, with 15 bases between them. CDR3 sequence reads: CASSPRTSHETQYF. CDR3 nucleotides: TGTGCCAGCAGCCCCCGAACTAGCCATGAGACCCAGTACTTC.

The J gene is TRBJ1-5, the V gene TRBV2; maybe TRBD1 (5 bases). There are 14 residues in the CDR3. From germline, CDR1 is SNHLY and CDR2 FYNNEI. V was cut by 3 bases and J by 2 bases, with 8 bases left in between. The CDR3 spells CASSEQGGNQPQHF. The CDR3 DNA sequence: TGTGCCAGCAGTGAGCAGGGTGGCAATCAGCCCCAGCATTTT.

The rearrangement links TRBV7-8 to TRBJ2-7; D may be TRBD1 (7 bases). From germline, CDR1 is SGHVS and CDR2 FQNEAQ. The CDR3 is 17 residues long. V was trimmed by 3 bases and J by 2 bases, leaving 20 bases between them. In nucleotides, the CDR3 is TGTGCCAGCAGCTTCCTCTGGGAGGACAGGATTCCCTACGAGCAGTACTTC. The encoded protein is CASSFLWEDRIPYEQYF.